Sequencing of this T cell receptor beta chain was carried out in a study of blood T cells in healthy people across ages. About this clonotype: Its antigen is as yet unknown.

A second PCR of 7 to 11 cycles used a sample-barcoded 5' primer and a J-beta primer mix. TCRdb itself ran the 5' RACE reads through MiXCR, one entry per CDR3 protein. The data show 1.6 million or so distinct CDR3 sequences, roughly 32% seen once. The CDR3 length is 12 residues. Germline V gene lookup returns CDR1 SQVTM and CDR2 ANQGSEA. With 6 bases clipped from V and 4 bases from J, the junction kept 4 bases outside the gene matches. Whole-study results and caveats: Comparison with aged donors showed that long-lived donors had more naive CD4+ cells and higher diversity.

The sequence came from a woman aged 25 to 39 in good health. The genes are TRBV29-1 and TRBJ1-2; 8 bases map to TRBD1. The material sequenced was blood. The CDR3 nucleotides read TGCAGCGTAGAACAGGGGGTCTATGGCTACACCTTC. It yields the protein CSVEQGVYGYTF.